The following is a T cell receptor (beta chain) sequence with its context. This entry comes from a study of T cell changes during pregnancy in multiple sclerosis. The table came from immunoSEQ multiplex PCR; TCRdb's copy has only in-frame clones and leaves some out. The sample holds approximately 90,000 clones, more than 85% seen once. Germline V gives CDR1 WSHSY, CDR2 SAAADI. V was trimmed by 6 bases and J by 9 bases, leaving 12 bases between them. The CDR3 consists of 12 residues. The chain is built from TRBV10-2 and TRBJ2-1, with D perhaps matching TRBD2 (6 bases). The specimen was peripheral blood, collected before pregnancy. This receptor was identified in a female donor with multiple sclerosis, enrolled in a pregnancy study. The CDR3 DNA follows: TGCGCCAGCAGGGAGGAGGGCGGTGAGCAGTTCTTC. It codes for CASREEGGEQFF.